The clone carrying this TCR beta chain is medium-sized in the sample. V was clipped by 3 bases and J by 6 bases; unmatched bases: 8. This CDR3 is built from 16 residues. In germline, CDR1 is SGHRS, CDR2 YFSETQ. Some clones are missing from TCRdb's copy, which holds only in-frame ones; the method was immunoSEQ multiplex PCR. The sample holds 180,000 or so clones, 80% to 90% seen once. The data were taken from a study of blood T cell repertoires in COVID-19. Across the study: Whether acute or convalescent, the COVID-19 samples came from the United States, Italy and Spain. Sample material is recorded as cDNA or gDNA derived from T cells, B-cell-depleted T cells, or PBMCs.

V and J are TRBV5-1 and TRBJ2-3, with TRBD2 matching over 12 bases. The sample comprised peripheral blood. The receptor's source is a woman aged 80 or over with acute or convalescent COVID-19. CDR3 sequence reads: CASSWGYLAGGDTQYF. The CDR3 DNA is TGCGCCAGCAGCTGGGGGTATCTAGCGGGAGGGGATACGCAGTATTTT.